The T cell receptor (beta chain) described here comes from a study of cytomegalovirus exposure and HLA in healthy donors. Researchers ran the PCR with 60 Vbeta and 13 Jbeta primers. Clones were sequenced by immunoSEQ multiplex PCR, and TCRdb holds only the in-frame ones, with some missing. The repertoire holds approximately 120,000 clones, with just under 70% as singletons. Donors consisted of healthy bone marrow donors. With 7 bases removed from V and 7 bases from J, the gap between germline ends came to 14 bases. This CDR3 has 14 residues. CDR1 and CDR2 (germline): SGHVS, FQNEAQ. As to this clone: Its specificity is not known.

Study-level results: The study labeled 180 or so TCR beta chains cytomegalovirus-associated. Most subjects had HLA-A and HLA-B alleles reportedly predicted accurately by TCR beta sequences. Most TCR sequences were uncommon, yet certain public TCRs appeared in many donors.

This receptor was taken from a woman in her 70s in good health and CMV-seropositive. Material: PBMCs. The gene calls are TRBV7-8 and TRBJ1-6, with D uncertain. CDR3 nucleotides: TGTGCCAGCACCCTGTCTGAGTCCAATTCACCCCTCCACTTT. It is translated as CASTLSESNSPLHF.